The next 19 T cell receptor beta chains were all read from a single sample in a study of cytomegalovirus exposure and HLA in healthy donors. The PCR was carried out with 60 Vbeta primers and 13 Jbeta primers. The protocol was immunoSEQ multiplex PCR, while the TCRdb copy is restricted to in-frame clones and leaves out a portion. The sample consists of approximately 51,000 clones, about four fifths of them appearing once. Sequencing was done on a sample of PBMCs. The receptor source for this set is a boy younger than 18 in good health and CMV-seropositive.

The chain uses TRBV6-1 and TRBJ2-3; D remains ambiguous. The germline V gene has CDR1 MNHNS and CDR2 SASEGT. V was cut by 11 bases and J by 12 bases, with 18 bases left in between. The CDR3 is made up of 11 amino acids. The CDR3 sequence: CAVPDIFHQYF. The CDR3 bases are TGTGCCGTTCCAGACATATTTCACCAGTATTTT.

The chain links TRBV18 to TRBJ1-2; maybe TRBD1 (6 bases). The CDR3 extends over 13 amino acids. The germline CDR1 and CDR2 sequences are KGHSH and LQKENI. Trimming shortened V by 3 bases and J by 5 bases, and 10 bases separated the two germline ends. DNA of the CDR3: TGTGCCAGCTCACCCGGACAGCAATATGGCTACACCTTC. Protein sequence: CASSPGQQYGYTF.

The chain's CDR3 is CASSLLASSYNEQFF. CDR3 DNA: TGTGCCAGCAGTCTCCTAGCCAGCTCCTACAATGAGCAGTTCTTC. The chain is built from TRBV6-1 and TRBJ2-1; D might be TRBD2 (5 bases). From germline, CDR1 is MNHNS and CDR2 SASEGT. The CDR3 runs 15 residues. Trimming stripped 5 bases from V and 0 bases from J, with 11 bases between.

This chain joins TRBV11-2 and TRBJ2-7; D call uncertain. This CDR3 contains 12 residues. The germline CDR1 and CDR2 sequences are SGHAT and FQNNGV. Between the trimmed V and J ends, which lost 3 bases and 6 bases, there was a span of 9 bases. The CDR3 DNA is TGTGCCAGCAGCTTTCACAGCTCCGAGCAGTACTTC. Translating gives CASSFHSSEQYF.

V is TRBV6-1 and J is TRBJ2-5; 10 bases line up with TRBD1. The DNA end favors TRBJ2-7, so the J call may be wrong. This CDR3 has 14 amino acids. Germline values: CDR1 MNHNS, CDR2 SASEGT. The CDR3 DNA follows: TGTGCCAGCAGTGAGCAGACAGGGGGCGGCGAGCAGTACTTC. It encodes CASSEQTGGGEQYF.

The gene calls are TRBV9 and TRBJ1-1; D ambiguous. The CDR3 spans 12 residues. Germline loops: CDR1 SGDLS, CDR2 YYNGEE. The V end lost 3 bases, the J end lost 6 bases, and 9 bases lay between the germline ends. The CDR3 region is CASSATRAEAFF. In DNA form, the CDR3 reads TGTGCCAGCAGCGCGACACGAGCTGAAGCTTTCTTT.

The V and J genes are TRBV11-2 and TRBJ2-7, with D tentatively TRBD1 (5 bases). CDR1 is SGHAT and CDR2 is FQNNGV in the germline V gene. V gave up 3 bases and J gave up 3 bases, with 12 bases separating them. The CDR3 is 14 amino acids. This CDR3 reads CASSLGPLYYEQYF. CDR3 nucleotides: TGTGCCAGCAGCTTGGGGCCTCTCTACTACGAGCAGTACTTC. The entire variable domain, with the rest obtained from reference TRBV11-2 and TRBJ2-7, is as follows: EAGVAQSPRYKIIEKRQSVAFWCNPISGHATLYWYQQILGQGPKLLIQFQNNGVVDDSQLPKDRFSAERLKGVDSTLKIQPAKLEDSAVYLCASSLGPLYYEQYFGPGTRLTVT.

V usage is TRBV6-1 and J usage is TRBJ1-4, with D unclear. CDR1 is MNHNS and CDR2 is SASEGT in the germline V gene. Trimming cost V 8 bases and J 7 bases, with 14 bases left between them. The CDR3 has 13 residues. Here the CDR3 DNA reads TGTGCCAGCCTCGGATTTTGGAGTGAAAAACTGTTTTTT. Translation gives CASLGFWSEKLFF.

The CDR3 DNA reads TGTGCCAGCAGCATAGGCCGGGACAGAACCTACGAGCAGTACTTC. Translation gives CASSIGRDRTYEQYF. The gene calls are TRBV7-2 and TRBJ2-5; 7 nucleotides align to TRBD1. The J call is in doubt because the DNA end fits TRBJ2-7 better. The CDR3 extends over 15 amino acids. CDR1 and CDR2 (germline): SGHTA, FQGNSA.

The chain uses TRBV6-5 and TRBJ1-5; 7 bases are a match to TRBD1. The CDR3 covers 15 residues. V lost 9 bases to trimming and J lost 4 bases; unmatched junction nucleotides: 12. CDR1 and CDR2 (germline): MNHEY, SVGAGI. CDR3 loop: CARSTGTADNQPQHF. As DNA, the CDR3 is TGTGCCAGGTCGACCGGGACAGCAGATAATCAGCCCCAGCATTTT.

This rearrangement joins TRBV5-1 to TRBJ1-2; TRBD1 aligns across 9 bases. The CDR3 covers 14 residues. From germline, CDR1 is SGHRS and CDR2 YFSETQ. V lost 3 bases to trimming and J lost 4 bases; unmatched junction nucleotides: 4. The CDR3 sequence: CASSSTGGGYGYTF. The CDR3 DNA reads as TGCGCCAGCAGCTCTACAGGGGGCGGCTATGGCTACACCTTC.

The chain has TRBV19 and TRBJ2-2; D might be TRBD2 (6 bases). The CDR3 runs 15 residues. CDR1 is LNHDA, CDR2 SQIVND, per germline (reference sequence). V dropped 5 bases and J dropped 4 bases, with 14 bases sitting between them. The CDR3 DNA reads TGTGCCAGTAGTTCCGGGACGCGGGGCACCGGGGAGCTGTTTTTT. Translating gives CASSSGTRGTGELFF.

The gene calls are TRBV10-3 and TRBJ2-3, with TRBD2 matching over 11 bases. Looked up from germline, CDR1 is ENHRY and CDR2 is SYGVKD. This CDR3 is 15 amino acids long. Trimming took 10 bases from V and 3 from J; bases not matched to a gene: 9. The CDR3: CATQDSGGGTDTQYF. The CDR3 region has the DNA TGTGCCACCCAGGATAGCGGGGGGGGAACAGATACGCAGTATTTT.

V is TRBV7-2 and J is TRBJ2-2, with 7 bases fitting TRBD1. The CDR3 runs 15 residues. Germline V gives CDR1 SGHTA, CDR2 FQGNSA. Trimming cost V 4 bases and J 5 bases; bases outside gene matches: 7. CDR3 amino acids: CASSSDRELTGELFF. DNA of the CDR3: TGTGCCAGCAGCTCCGACAGGGAGCTGACCGGGGAGCTGTTTTTT. The full variable domain, completed using reference TRBV7-2 and TRBJ2-2, is GAGVSQSPSNKVTEKGKDVELRCDPISGHTALYWYRQSLGQGLEFLIYFQGNSAPDKSGLPSDRFSAERTGGSVSTLTIQRTQQEDSAVYLCASSSDRELTGELFFGEGSRLTVL.

On this clone: Other DNA sequences of this sample code for an identical CDR3. V is TRBV18 and J is TRBJ2-5, with 11 bases lining up with TRBD1. V was clipped by 2 bases and J by 1 base; unmatched bases: 0. The germline CDR1 and CDR2 sequences are KGHSH and LQKENI. The CDR3 totals 15 residues. The CDR3 protein is CASSPGTGGQETQYF. The CDR3 DNA reads as TGTGCCAGCTCACCAGGGACAGGGGGCCAAGAGACCCAGTACTTC.

V is TRBV6-5 and J is TRBJ1-1, with D uncertain. Trimming took 0 bases from V and 7 from J, leaving 12 bases between them. CDR1 MNHEY and CDR2 SVGAGI come from the germline V gene. The CDR3 is made up of 14 amino acids. The CDR3 nucleotides are TGTGCCAGCAGTTACTCGATACGGGTCAGTGAAGCTTTCTTT. It translates to CASSYSIRVSEAFF.

A remark on this clone: Compared with germline, one end of the junction differs, possibly owing to a read error. This chain joins TRBV7-9 and TRBJ1-2; D unclear. Germline CDR1 SEHNR, CDR2 FQNEAQ (reference sequence). The CDR3 extends over 12 amino acids. CDR3 sequence (DNA): TGTTCCAGCAGCTACGAGGTACAAGGCTACACCTTC. It is translated as CSSSYEVQGYTF.

The gene calls are TRBV13 and TRBJ2-5, with 9 bases identical to TRBD1. The end of the DNA aligns better with TRBJ2-7, so the J call may be wrong. CDR3 length: 14 residues. Germline assignment: CDR1 PRHDT and CDR2 FYEKMQ (reference sequence). The DNA of the CDR3 is TGTGCCAGCAGCCCCGGGACAGGGCCCTACGAGCAGTACTTC. Its protein is CASSPGTGPYEQYF.

The rearrangement joins TRBV10-2 to TRBJ2-2; D is possibly TRBD1 (7 bases). Trimming pared 8 bases from V and 8 bases from J, leaving 24 bases between. Germline V gene data show CDR1 as WSHSY and CDR2 as SAAADI. CDR3 length equals 16 residues. The CDR3 DNA sequence: TGCGCCAGCCAGAGACTAGAGACAGGGCAAGTTGGGGAGCTGTTTTTT. It specifies CASQRLETGQVGELFF.